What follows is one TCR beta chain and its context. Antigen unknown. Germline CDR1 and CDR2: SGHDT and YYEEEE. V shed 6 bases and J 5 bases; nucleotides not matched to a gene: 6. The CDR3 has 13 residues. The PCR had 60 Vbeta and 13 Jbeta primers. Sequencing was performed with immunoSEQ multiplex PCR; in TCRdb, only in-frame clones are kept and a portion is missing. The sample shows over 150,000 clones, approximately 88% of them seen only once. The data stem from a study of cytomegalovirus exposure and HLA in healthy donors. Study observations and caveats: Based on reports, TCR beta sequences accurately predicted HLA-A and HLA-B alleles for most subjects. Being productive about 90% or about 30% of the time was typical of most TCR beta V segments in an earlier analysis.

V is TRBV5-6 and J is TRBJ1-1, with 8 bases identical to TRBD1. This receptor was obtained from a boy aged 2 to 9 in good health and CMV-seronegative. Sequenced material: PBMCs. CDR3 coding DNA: TGTGCCAGCACCACAGGGGGGGGTACTGAAGCTTTCTTT. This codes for CASTTGGGTEAFF.